A single count supports the clone carrying this T cell receptor (beta chain). V dropped 0 bases and J dropped 5 bases, with 10 bases sitting between them. CDR3 length: 14 amino acids. Germline loops: CDR1 LGHDT, CDR2 YNNKEL (reference sequence). The data are from a study of blood T cell repertoires in COVID-19. The wider study: The samples span acute and convalescent COVID-19 from the United States, Italy and Spain. Sample material is recorded as cDNA or gDNA derived from T cells, B-cell-depleted T cells, or PBMCs.

How the authors handled the data: Quantification of nucleated cells was approximated via reference gene primer amplification. This table comes from immunoSEQ multiplex PCR, and its TCRdb copy is limited to in-frame clones, with some not included. That table gives V, J and clone size, and the DNA gave D and trimming. Here the sample spans 200,000 to 250,000 clones, 86% being singletons. The sample consisted of peripheral blood. The chain recombines TRBV3-1 (or the pseudogene TRBV3-2) with TRBJ1-1; D is uncertain. The source is a man older than 75 with acute or convalescent COVID-19. CDR3 protein: CASSQEEGYTEAFF. CDR3 in DNA: TGTGCCAGCAGCCAAGAAGAGGGATATACTGAAGCTTTCTTT.